The clone carrying this T cell receptor beta chain occurred a few times. The data are from a study of OX40 agonist ivuxolimab in advanced cancers. The CDR3 is 14 residues long. V lost 5 bases to trimming and J lost 5 bases; unmatched junction nucleotides: 7. Looked up from germline, CDR1 is KGHSH and CDR2 is LQKENI. Profiled with immunoSEQ multiplex PCR; TCRdb holds only in-frame clones, not every one. Of approximately 70,000 clones in the sample, 86% are singletons; the top ten hold about 6.9%. The source material was CD4+ or CD8+ T cells sorted from blood, sampled in a trial of the OX40 agonist ivuxolimab. V usage is TRBV18 and J usage is TRBJ2-3; TRBD1 agrees at 7 bases. This TCR was sampled from an adult with an advanced solid tumor such as melanoma, head and neck, liver or kidney cancer. The CDR3 DNA sequence: TGTGCCAGCTCATACAGACAGGGACAAGATACGCAGTATTTT. It specifies CASSYRQGQDTQYF.